Described below is a single T cell receptor beta chain sequence and its context. Its antigen remains unknown. The sample originates from a study of T cell responses to AZD1222 COVID-19 vaccine. Generated by immunoSEQ multiplex PCR, the TCRdb table keeps only in-frame clones and is missing some. The data contain about 120,000 clones, roughly 84% of them singletons. Study observations and caveats: Every sample of the repertoires postdated the peak T cell response. Compared with day 0, the breadth and depth of the Spike-specific TCR repertoire rose significantly after two doses of AZD1222.

This TCR came from an adult in good health. The sample was peripheral blood, taken on day 0 of AZD1222 vaccination.

The CDR3, as DNA: TGTGCCAGCAGCGTAGTAGTGGGAACTAGAGATACGCAGTATTTT. Translation gives CASSVVVGTRDTQYF. The rearrangement uses TRBV9 and TRBJ2-3, with D possibly TRBD2 on 5 matching bases. The CDR3 has 15 residues. V was clipped by 0 bases and J by 5 bases, with 13 bases between them. CDR1 is SGDLS, CDR2 YYNGEE, per germline.